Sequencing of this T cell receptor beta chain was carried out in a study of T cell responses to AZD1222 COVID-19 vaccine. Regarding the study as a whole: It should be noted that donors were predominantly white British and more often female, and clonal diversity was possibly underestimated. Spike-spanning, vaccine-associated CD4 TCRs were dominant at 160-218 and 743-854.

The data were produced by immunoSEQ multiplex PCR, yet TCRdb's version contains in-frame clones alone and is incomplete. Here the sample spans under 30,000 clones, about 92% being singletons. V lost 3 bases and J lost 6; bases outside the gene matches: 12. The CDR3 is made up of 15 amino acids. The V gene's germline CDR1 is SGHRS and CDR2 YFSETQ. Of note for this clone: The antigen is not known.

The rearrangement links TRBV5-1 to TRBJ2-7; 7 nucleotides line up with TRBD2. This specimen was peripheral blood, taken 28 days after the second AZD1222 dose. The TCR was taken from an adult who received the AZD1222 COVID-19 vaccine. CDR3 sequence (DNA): TGCGCCAGCAGCTCTGGAGGACTAGTCGGATCCGAGCAGTACTTC. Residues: CASSSGGLVGSEQYF.